Below are 9 T cell receptor beta chains sequenced from a single sample in a study of Graves' ophthalmopathy and Graves' hyperthyroidism. For repertoire sequencing, the TCR beta CDR3 regions were amplified from RNA transcripts. HTBI primers were used in a first-round RT-PCR, which preceded a second-round multiplex PCR. TCRdb independently ran MiXCR on the multiplex PCR reads; one entry per CDR3 protein. The sample shows some 1.1 million distinct CDR3 sequences, 35% to 40% of them seen only once. Source material: peripheral blood or thyroid tissue (not recorded which). These receptors were collected from an adult man with Graves' hyperthyroidism.

This clonotype was seen ten or more times. The chain uses TRBV9 and TRBJ2-5, with 9 bases identical to TRBD2. In germline, CDR1 is SGDLS, CDR2 YYNGEE. The trim removed 0 bases at V and 2 bases at J, leaving 5 bases unmatched. CDR3 length: 16 amino acids. The CDR3 region has the DNA TGTGCCAGCAGCGTAGGAAGCGGGAGGACTCAAGAGACCCAGTACTTC. It translates to CASSVGSGRTQETQYF.

In this sample, this clonotype turned up many times. V usage is TRBV20-1 and J usage is TRBJ2-7; weak D call: TRBD1 (5 bases). The CDR3 contains 12 residues. Trimming pared 2 bases from V and 2 bases from J, leaving 7 bases between. Germline CDR1 reads DFQATT; CDR2 reads SNEGSKA (reference sequence). The chain's CDR3 is CSARWTTYEQYF. CDR3 coding DNA: TGCAGTGCTAGATGGACAACCTACGAGCAGTACTTC.

The chain joins TRBV9 to TRBJ2-6; tentatively, D is TRBD2 (5 bases). CDR1 is SGDLS and CDR2 is YYNGEE in the germline V gene. This CDR3 is 18 amino acids long. Between the trimmed V and J ends, which lost 5 bases and 0 bases, there was a span of 18 bases. For the CDR3, the DNA is TGTGCCAGCAGGGACGGAACCGCCGGGGACTCTGGGGCCAACGTCCTGACTTTC. It yields the protein CASRDGTAGDSGANVLTF.

This sequence joins TRBV2 and TRBJ2-5, with D unresolved. The CDR3 totals 12 residues. The germline CDR1 and CDR2 sequences are SNHLY and FYNNEI. V was shortened by 5 bases and J by 3 bases, with 7 bases between the two germline ends. CDR3 sequence reads: CASSITEETQYF. As DNA, the CDR3 is TGTGCCAGCAGTATAACAGAAGAGACCCAGTACTTC.

This clonotype was seen ten or more times. The rearrangement uses TRBV2 and TRBJ2-5; D is uncertain. V shed 0 bases and J shed 4 bases, with 6 bases lying between them. CDR1 and CDR2 from the germline V gene are SNHLY and FYNNEI. CDR3 size: 13 residues. CDR3 region: CASSEAQRETQYF. DNA of the CDR3: TGTGCCAGCAGTGAAGCCCAGAGAGAGACCCAGTACTTC.

The rearrangement uses TRBV7-3 and TRBJ1-5; D gene unclear. V was clipped by 5 bases and J by 3 bases, with 29 bases between them. Germline assignment: CDR1 SGHTA and CDR2 FQGTGA. This CDR3 has 20 amino acids. The CDR3 nucleotides read TGTGCCAGCAGCCCACGGACCAAAACGAACACCGGGCCTTACAATCAGCCCCAGCATTTT. It is translated as CASSPRTKTNTGPYNQPQHF. The full variable domain, its missing parts supplied by reference TRBV7-3 and TRBJ1-5, is GAGVSQTPSNKVTEKGKYVELRCDPISGHTALYWYRQSLGQGPEFLIYFQGTGAADDSGLPNDRFFAVRPEGSVSTLKIQRTERGDSAVYLCASSPRTKTNTGPYNQPQHFGDGTRLSIL.

This chain uses TRBV5-4 with TRBJ1-1; no reliable D call. Trimming shortened V by 4 bases and J by 2 bases, and 6 bases separated the two germline ends. The germline V gene encodes CDR1 SGHNT and CDR2 YYREEE (reference sequence). The CDR3 contains 12 residues. In DNA form, the CDR3 reads TGTGCCAGCAGCCACACTAACACTGAAGCTTTCTTT. Protein: CASSHTNTEAFF.

This clonotype has at least ten counts. The chain links TRBV7-6 to TRBJ2-7; D not certain. The CDR3 runs 13 residues. The germline V gene has CDR1 SGHVS and CDR2 FNYEAQ. Deletions cut 1 base from V and 3 bases from J, with 7 bases between. The CDR3 sequence: CASSLGPFYEQYF. CDR3 nucleotide sequence: TGTGCCAGCAGCTTAGGTCCTTTCTACGAGCAGTACTTC.

This clonotype has ten or more counts. The genes are TRBV9 and TRBJ1-1; D gene ambiguous. The CDR3 length is 16 residues. Germline V gene sequence: CDR1 SGDLS, CDR2 YYNGEE. Trimming shortened V by 0 bases and J by 2 bases, and 14 bases separated the two germline ends. The CDR3 DNA reads as TGTGCCAGCAGCGTAGTAAAGACCTCAGCAAACACTGAAGCTTTCTTT. Its protein is CASSVVKTSANTEAFF.